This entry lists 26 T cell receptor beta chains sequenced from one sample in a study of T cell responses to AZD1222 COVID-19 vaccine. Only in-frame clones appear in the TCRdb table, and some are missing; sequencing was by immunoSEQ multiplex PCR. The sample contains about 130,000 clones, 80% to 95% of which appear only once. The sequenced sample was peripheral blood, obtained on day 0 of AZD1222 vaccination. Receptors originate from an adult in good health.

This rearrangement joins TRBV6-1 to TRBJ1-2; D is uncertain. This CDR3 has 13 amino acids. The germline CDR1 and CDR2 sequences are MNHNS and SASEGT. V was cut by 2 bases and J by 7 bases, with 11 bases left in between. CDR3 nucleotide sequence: TGTGCCAGCAGTGAATGGCCTGGTTTTGGCTACACCTTC. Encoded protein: CASSEWPGFGYTF.

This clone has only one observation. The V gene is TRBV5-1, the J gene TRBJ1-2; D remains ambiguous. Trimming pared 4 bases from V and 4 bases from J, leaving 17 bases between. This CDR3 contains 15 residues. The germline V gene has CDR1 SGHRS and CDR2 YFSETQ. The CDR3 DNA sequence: TGCGCCAGCAGCACAACCCGGACGGATCCCTATGGCTACACCTTC. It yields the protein CASSTTRTDPYGYTF. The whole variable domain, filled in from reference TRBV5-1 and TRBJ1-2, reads KAGVTQTPRYLIKTRGQQVTLSCSPISGHRSVSWYQQTPGQGLQFLFEYFSETQRNKGNFPGRFSGRQFSNSRSEMNVSTLELGDSALYLCASSTTRTDPYGYTFGSGTRLTVV.

CDR3 in amino acids: CASSLHYEQYF. The CDR3 DNA reads as TGTGCCAGCAGCCTACATTACGAGCAGTACTTC. The chain uses TRBV3-1 (or the pseudogene TRBV3-2) and TRBJ2-7; D not resolved. Per germline, CDR1 LGHDT and CDR2 YNNKEL (reference sequence). The CDR3 runs 11 residues. V gave up 4 bases and J gave up 4 bases, with 5 bases separating them.

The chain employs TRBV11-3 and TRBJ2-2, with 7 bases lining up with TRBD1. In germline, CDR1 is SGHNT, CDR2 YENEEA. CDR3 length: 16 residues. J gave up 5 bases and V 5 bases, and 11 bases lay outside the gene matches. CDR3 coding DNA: TGTGCCAGCAGCACCGGGACAGAGAGAGCGACCGGGGAGCTGTTTTTT. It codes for CASSTGTERATGELFF.

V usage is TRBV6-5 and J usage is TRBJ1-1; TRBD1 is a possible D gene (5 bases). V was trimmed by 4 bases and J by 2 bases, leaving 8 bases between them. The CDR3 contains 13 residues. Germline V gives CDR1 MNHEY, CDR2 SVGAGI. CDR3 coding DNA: TGTGCCAGCAGTTCACAGGACAACACTGAAGCTTTCTTT. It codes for CASSSQDNTEAFF.

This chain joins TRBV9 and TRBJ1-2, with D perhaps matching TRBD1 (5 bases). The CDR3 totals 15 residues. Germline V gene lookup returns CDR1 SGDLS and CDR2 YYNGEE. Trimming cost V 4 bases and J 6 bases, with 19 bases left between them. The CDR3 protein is CASSSRGQNTHGYTF. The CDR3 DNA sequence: TGTGCCAGCAGCTCGAGGGGTCAGAATACCCATGGCTACACCTTC.

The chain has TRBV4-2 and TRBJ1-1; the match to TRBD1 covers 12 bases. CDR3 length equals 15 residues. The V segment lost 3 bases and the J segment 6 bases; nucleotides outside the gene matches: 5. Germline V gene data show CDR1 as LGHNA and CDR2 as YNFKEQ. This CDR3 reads CASSHLGQGAPEAFF. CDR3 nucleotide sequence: TGTGCCAGCAGCCACTTGGGACAGGGGGCTCCTGAAGCTTTCTTT.

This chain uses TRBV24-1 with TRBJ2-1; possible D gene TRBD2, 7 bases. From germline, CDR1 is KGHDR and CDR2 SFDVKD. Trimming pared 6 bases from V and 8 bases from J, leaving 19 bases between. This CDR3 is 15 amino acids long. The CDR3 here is CATSFDLDGGHEQFF. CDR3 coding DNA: TGTGCCACCAGTTTCGACCTAGACGGGGGGCATGAGCAGTTCTTC.

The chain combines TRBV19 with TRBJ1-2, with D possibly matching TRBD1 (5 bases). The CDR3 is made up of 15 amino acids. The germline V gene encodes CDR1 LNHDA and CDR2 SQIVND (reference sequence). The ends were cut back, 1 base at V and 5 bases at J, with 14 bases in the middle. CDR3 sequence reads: CASSIGLTGQYGYTF. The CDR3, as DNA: TGTGCCAGTAGTATAGGTTTGACGGGGCAGTATGGCTACACCTTC.

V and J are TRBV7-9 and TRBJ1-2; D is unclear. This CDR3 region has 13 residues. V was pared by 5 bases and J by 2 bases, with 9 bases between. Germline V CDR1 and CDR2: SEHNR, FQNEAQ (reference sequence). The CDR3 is CASSGLENYGYTF. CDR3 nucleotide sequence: TGTGCCAGCAGCGGACTAGAAAACTATGGCTACACCTTC.

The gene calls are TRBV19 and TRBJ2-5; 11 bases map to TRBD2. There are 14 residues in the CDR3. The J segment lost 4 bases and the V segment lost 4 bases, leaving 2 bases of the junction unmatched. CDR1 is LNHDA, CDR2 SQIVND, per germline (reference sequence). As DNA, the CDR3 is TGTGCCAGTAGTACGACTAGCGGGATAGAGACCCAGTACTTC. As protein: CASSTTSGIETQYF.

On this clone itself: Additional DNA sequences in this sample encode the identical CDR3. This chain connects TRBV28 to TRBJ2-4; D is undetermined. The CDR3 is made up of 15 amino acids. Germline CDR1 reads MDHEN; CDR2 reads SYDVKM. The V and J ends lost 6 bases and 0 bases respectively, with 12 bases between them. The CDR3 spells CASSSGGIAKNIQYF. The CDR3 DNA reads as TGTGCCAGCAGCTCCGGCGGAATAGCCAAAAACATTCAGTACTTC.

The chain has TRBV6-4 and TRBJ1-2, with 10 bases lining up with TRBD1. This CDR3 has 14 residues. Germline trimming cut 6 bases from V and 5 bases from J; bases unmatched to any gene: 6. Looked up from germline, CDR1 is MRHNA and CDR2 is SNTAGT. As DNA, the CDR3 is TGTGCCAGCAGGCCGGGACAGGGGAGGTATGGCTACACCTTC. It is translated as CASRPGQGRYGYTF.

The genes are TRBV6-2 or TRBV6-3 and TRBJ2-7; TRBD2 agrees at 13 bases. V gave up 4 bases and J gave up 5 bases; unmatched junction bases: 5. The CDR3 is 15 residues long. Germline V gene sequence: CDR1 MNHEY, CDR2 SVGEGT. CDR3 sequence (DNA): TGTGCCAGCAGTTTGGGACTAGCGGGGAAAAACGAGCAGTACTTC. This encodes CASSLGLAGKNEQYF.

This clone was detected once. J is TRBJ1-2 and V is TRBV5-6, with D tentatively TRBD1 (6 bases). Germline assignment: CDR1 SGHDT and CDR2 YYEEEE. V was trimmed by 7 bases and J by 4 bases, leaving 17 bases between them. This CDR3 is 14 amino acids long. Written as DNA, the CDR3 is TGTGCCAGCCCCAGAAAGGGGGTGACCTATGGCTACACCTTC. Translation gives CASPRKGVTYGYTF.

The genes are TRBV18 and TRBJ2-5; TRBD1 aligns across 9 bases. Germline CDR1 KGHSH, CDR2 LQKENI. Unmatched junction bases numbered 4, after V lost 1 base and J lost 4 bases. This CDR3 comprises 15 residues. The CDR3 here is CASSPQTGGRETQYF. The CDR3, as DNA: TGTGCCAGCTCACCACAAACAGGGGGCCGAGAGACCCAGTACTTC.

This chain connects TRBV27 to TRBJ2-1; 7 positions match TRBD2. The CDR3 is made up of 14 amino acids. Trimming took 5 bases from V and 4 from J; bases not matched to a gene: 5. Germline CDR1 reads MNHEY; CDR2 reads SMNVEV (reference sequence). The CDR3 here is CASSPGLVYNEQFF. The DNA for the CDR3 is TGTGCCAGCAGTCCCGGACTAGTTTACAATGAGCAGTTCTTC.

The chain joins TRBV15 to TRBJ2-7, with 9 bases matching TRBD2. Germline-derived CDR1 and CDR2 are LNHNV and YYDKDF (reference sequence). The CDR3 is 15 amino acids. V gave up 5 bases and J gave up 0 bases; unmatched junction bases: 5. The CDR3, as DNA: TGTGCCACCAGCTCAGGACTAGCGTTCTCCTACGAGCAGTACTTC. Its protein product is CATSSGLAFSYEQYF.

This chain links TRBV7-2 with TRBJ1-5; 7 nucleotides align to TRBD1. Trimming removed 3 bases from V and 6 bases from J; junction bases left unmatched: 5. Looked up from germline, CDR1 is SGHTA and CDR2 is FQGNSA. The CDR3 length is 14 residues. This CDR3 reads CASSFGQAGQPQHF. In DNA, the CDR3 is TGTGCCAGCAGCTTTGGACAGGCTGGTCAGCCCCAGCATTTT.

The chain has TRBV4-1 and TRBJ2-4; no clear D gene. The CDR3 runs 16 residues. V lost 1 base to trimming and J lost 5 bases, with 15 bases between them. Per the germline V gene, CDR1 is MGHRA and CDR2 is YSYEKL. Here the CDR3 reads CASSQGTRRAENIQYF. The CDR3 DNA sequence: TGCGCCAGCAGCCAAGGCACCCGACGGGCGGAAAACATTCAGTACTTC.

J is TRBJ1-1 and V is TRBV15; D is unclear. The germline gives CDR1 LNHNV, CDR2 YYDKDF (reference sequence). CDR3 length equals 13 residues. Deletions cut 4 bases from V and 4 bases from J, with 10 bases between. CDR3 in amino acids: CATSNGIPTEAFF. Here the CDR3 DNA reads TGTGCCACCAGCAACGGGATTCCCACTGAAGCTTTCTTT.

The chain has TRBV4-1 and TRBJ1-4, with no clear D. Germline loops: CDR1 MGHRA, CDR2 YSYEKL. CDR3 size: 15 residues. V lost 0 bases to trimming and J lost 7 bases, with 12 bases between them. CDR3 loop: CASSQDSFRSEKLFF. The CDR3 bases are TGCGCCAGCAGCCAAGATTCCTTCAGAAGTGAAAAACTGTTTTTT.

CDR3 DNA: TGTGCCATCAGTGATGGACTAGCGGCGTACGAGCAGTACTTC. Protein: CAISDGLAAYEQYF. V gene TRBV10-3 combines with J gene TRBJ2-7; 10 bases fit TRBD2. Germline V lookup: CDR1 ENHRY, CDR2 SYGVKD. Trimming at V came to 3 bases and at J to 4 bases, leaving 3 bases not matched to a gene. There are 14 residues in the CDR3.

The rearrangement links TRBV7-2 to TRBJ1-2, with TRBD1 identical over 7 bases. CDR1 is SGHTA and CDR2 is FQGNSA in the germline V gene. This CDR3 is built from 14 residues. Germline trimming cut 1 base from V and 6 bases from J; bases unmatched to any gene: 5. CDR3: CASSLEGGSNGYTF. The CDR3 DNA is TGTGCCAGCAGCTTAGAAGGGGGCTCGAATGGCTACACCTTC. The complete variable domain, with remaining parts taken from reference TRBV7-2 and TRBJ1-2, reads GAGVSQSPSNKVTEKGKDVELRCDPISGHTALYWYRQSLGQGLEFLIYFQGNSAPDKSGLPSDRFSAERTGGSVSTLTIQRTQQEDSAVYLCASSLEGGSNGYTFGSGTRLTVV.

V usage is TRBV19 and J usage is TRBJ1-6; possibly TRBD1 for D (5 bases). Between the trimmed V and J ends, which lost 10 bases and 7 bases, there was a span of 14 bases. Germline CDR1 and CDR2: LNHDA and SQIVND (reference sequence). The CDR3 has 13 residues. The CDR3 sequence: CATRDRRNSPLHF. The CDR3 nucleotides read TGTGCCACCAGGGACCGCCGGAATTCACCCCTCCACTTT.

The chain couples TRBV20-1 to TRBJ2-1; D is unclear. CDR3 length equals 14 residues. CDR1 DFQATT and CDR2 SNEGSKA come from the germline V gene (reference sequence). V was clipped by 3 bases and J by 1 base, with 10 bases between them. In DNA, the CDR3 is TGCAGTGCTAGTGGTCGCCCTTCCTACAATGAGCAGTTCTTC. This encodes CSASGRPSYNEQFF.